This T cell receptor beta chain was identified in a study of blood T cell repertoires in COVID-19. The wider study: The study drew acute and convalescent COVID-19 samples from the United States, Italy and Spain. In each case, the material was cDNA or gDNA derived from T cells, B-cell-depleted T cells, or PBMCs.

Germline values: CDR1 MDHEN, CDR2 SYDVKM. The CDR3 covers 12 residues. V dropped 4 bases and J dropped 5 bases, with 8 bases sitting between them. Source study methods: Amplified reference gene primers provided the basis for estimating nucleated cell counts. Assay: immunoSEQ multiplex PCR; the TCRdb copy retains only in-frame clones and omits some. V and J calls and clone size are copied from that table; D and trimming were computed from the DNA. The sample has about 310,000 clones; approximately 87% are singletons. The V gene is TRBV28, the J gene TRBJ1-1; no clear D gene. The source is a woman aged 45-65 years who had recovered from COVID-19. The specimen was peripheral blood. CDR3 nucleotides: TGTGCCAGCAGTTCCCCTGCGACTGAAGCTTTCTTT. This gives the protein CASSSPATEAFF. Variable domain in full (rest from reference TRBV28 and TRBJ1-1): DVKVTQSSRYLVKRTGEKVFLECVQDMDHENMFWYRQDPGLGLRLIYFSYDVKMKEKGDIPEGYSVSREKKERFSLILESASTNQTSMYLCASSSPATEAFFGQGTRLTVV.